Following are 18 T cell receptor beta chains from one sample sequenced in a study of shared clonotypes between healthy human individuals. The protocol was immunoSEQ multiplex PCR, while the TCRdb copy is restricted to in-frame clones and leaves out a portion. The sample includes around 1.9 million clones, 85% to 95% of them seen just once. Naive CD8 cells were CD45RO-negative, positively selected for CCR7, excluding terminally differentiated effector memory CD45RA+ cells. The sequenced sample was naive CD8+ T cells from PBMCs. These TCRs come from a man younger than 30 in good health. Some clones in this sample may be carry-over from other donors' samples.

The chain links TRBV28 to TRBJ2-1; 12 bases line up with TRBD2. This CDR3 has 15 residues. V lost 3 bases and J lost 8; bases outside the gene matches: 5. Germline lookup yields CDR1 MDHEN and CDR2 SYDVKM. The CDR3 nucleotides are TGTGCCAGCAGTTTGACTAGCGGGAGATTCGATGAGCAGTTCTTC. Amino acid sequence: CASSLTSGRFDEQFF.

The chain employs TRBV9 and TRBJ2-2, with D tentatively TRBD1 (6 bases). The length of the CDR3 is 14 residues. Germline CDR1 reads SGDLS; CDR2 reads YYNGEE. The V end lost 4 bases, the J end lost 1 base, and 8 bases lay between the germline ends. The DNA for the CDR3 is TGTGCCAGCAGCCCGGACAGGAACACCGGGGAGCTGTTTTTT. Translated: CASSPDRNTGELFF.

The rearrangement uses TRBV29-1 and TRBJ1-2; D possibly corresponds to TRBD1 (5 bases). V was shortened by 4 bases and J by 4 bases, with 19 bases between the two germline ends. From germline, CDR1 is SQVTM and CDR2 ANQGSEA. This CDR3 is built from 15 residues. CDR3 residues: CSVVGGNDYFYGYTF. The DNA of the CDR3 is TGCAGCGTTGTCGGGGGGAACGACTACTTCTATGGCTACACCTTC.

In this sample, this clone turned up once. The chain links TRBV29-1 to TRBJ1-1; D uncertain. The germline V gene has CDR1 SQVTM and CDR2 ANQGSEA. The germline V and J ends were trimmed by 7 bases and 4 bases, with 16 bases remaining between them. The CDR3 consists of 13 residues. Written as DNA, the CDR3 is TGCAGCGCTATCCCTCCTCTCAGCACTGAAGCTTTCTTT. Residues: CSAIPPLSTEAFF.

The chain couples TRBV27 to TRBJ2-7; D gene uncertain. Germline values: CDR1 MNHEY, CDR2 SMNVEV (reference sequence). Deletions cut 3 bases from V and 2 bases from J, with 17 bases between. The CDR3 covers 16 residues. The CDR3: CASSFLPDPNTYEQYF. In DNA form, the CDR3 reads TGTGCCAGCAGTTTCCTCCCAGATCCGAATACCTACGAGCAGTACTTC.

The V and J genes are TRBV15 and TRBJ2-3; D uncertain. Germline lookup yields CDR1 LNHNV and CDR2 YYDKDF (reference sequence). This CDR3 contains 16 residues. Trimming removed 0 bases at V and 6 bases at J, with 16 bases between. This CDR3 is CATSRDGWQEADTQYF. CDR3 nucleotide sequence: TGTGCCACCAGCAGAGACGGGTGGCAAGAGGCGGATACGCAGTATTTT. Full variable domain (rest looked up from reference TRBV15 and TRBJ2-3): DAMVIQNPRYQVTQFGKPVTLSCSQTLNHNVMYWYQQKSSQAPKLLFHYYDKDFNNEADTPDNFQSRRPNTSFCFLDIRSPGLGDTAMYLCATSRDGWQEADTQYFGPGTRLTVL.

Worth noting for this clone: In the same sample, other DNA sequences code for this CDR3. The chain carries TRBV6-5 and TRBJ2-7; possible D gene TRBD1, 5 bases. Germline CDR1 is MNHEY and CDR2 is SVGAGI. Trimming removed 2 bases from V and 1 base from J, with 6 bases in between. The CDR3 loop spans 13 amino acids. DNA for the CDR3: TGTGCCAGCAGTTACGGGGCGTCCTACGAGCAGTACTTC. As protein: CASSYGASYEQYF.

The J gene is TRBJ1-1, the V gene TRBV14; 7 nucleotides align to TRBD1. Germline-derived CDR1 and CDR2 are SGHDN and FVKESK. There are 16 residues in the CDR3. J gave up 1 base and V 4 bases, and 9 bases lay outside the gene matches. The CDR3 DNA sequence: TGTGCCAGCAGCCCAGTTCGGGGGACAGCGAACACTGAAGCTTTCTTT. Its translation: CASSPVRGTANTEAFF. The full variable domain, completed using reference TRBV14 and TRBJ1-1, is EAGVTQFPSHSVIEKGQTVTLRCDPISGHDNLYWYRRVMGKEIKFLLHFVKESKQDESGMPNNRFLAERTGGTYSTLKVQPAELEDSGVYFCASSPVRGTANTEAFFGQGTRLTVV.

V gene TRBV5-1 combines with J gene TRBJ1-3, with 7 bases aligning to TRBD1. CDR3 length: 15 amino acids. CDR1 and CDR2 from the germline V gene are SGHRS and YFSETQ. The J segment lost 1 base and the V segment lost 3 bases, leaving 4 bases of the junction unmatched. Written as DNA, the CDR3 is TGCGCCAGCAGCTGGGGGACAGCTTCTGGAAACACCATATATTTT. Amino acid sequence: CASSWGTASGNTIYF.

The chain recombines TRBV4-1 with TRBJ2-3; TRBD2 aligns across 13 bases. Losses at the gene ends were 4 bases for V and 2 bases for J; bases not matched to a gene: 6. Per germline, CDR1 MGHRA and CDR2 YSYEKL. CDR3 length equals 17 residues. The chain's CDR3 is CASSLGTSGTFTDTQYF. CDR3 DNA sequence: TGCGCCAGCAGCCTGGGGACTAGCGGGACCTTCACAGATACGCAGTATTTT.

This rearrangement joins TRBV7-9 to TRBJ2-7; D not certain. The CDR3 length is 15 residues. V lost 5 bases and J 0 bases, leaving 14 bases between the germline ends. Germline V gene sequence: CDR1 SEHNR, CDR2 FQNEAQ (reference sequence). The CDR3 sequence: CASSPRALVSYEQYF. The CDR3 DNA is TGTGCCAGCAGCCCCCGTGCCCTAGTCTCCTACGAGCAGTACTTC.

V is TRBV10-3 and J is TRBJ1-1; 12 positions agree with TRBD1. The CDR3 consists of 19 residues. Trimming took 2 bases from V and 4 from J; bases not matched to a gene: 14. Germline V gene sequence: CDR1 ENHRY, CDR2 SYGVKD. CDR3: CAISERTGTGGRSSTEAFF. In DNA form, the CDR3 reads TGTGCCATCAGTGAGCGGACCGGGACAGGGGGCAGAAGTAGCACTGAAGCTTTCTTT.

The count of this clone is one. This chain connects TRBV28 to TRBJ2-5; D not resolved. The CDR3 runs to 14 residues. Germline V gene lookup returns CDR1 MDHEN and CDR2 SYDVKM. With 1 base removed from V and 4 bases from J, the gap between germline ends came to 10 bases. CDR3 region: CASSLYRTTETQYF. CDR3 nucleotide sequence: TGTGCCAGCAGTTTATACAGAACGACAGAGACCCAGTACTTC. Full variable domain (outside the CDR3, taken from reference TRBV28 and TRBJ2-5): DVKVTQSSRYLVKRTGEKVFLECVQDMDHENMFWYRQDPGLGLRLIYFSYDVKMKEKGDIPEGYSVSREKKERFSLILESASTNQTSMYLCASSLYRTTETQYFGPGTRLLVL.

The V gene is TRBV28, the J gene TRBJ2-5, with 7 bases identical to TRBD2. Germline CDR1 and CDR2: MDHEN and SYDVKM. The CDR3 is made up of 15 amino acids. V shed 7 bases, J shed 2 bases, and the junction held 10 bases outside the gene matches. CDR3 in amino acids: CASTLGGGDQETQYF. Written as DNA, the CDR3 is TGTGCCAGCACCTTGGGGGGAGGGGATCAAGAGACCCAGTACTTC.

The chain couples TRBV27 to TRBJ1-3; D is possibly TRBD1 (6 bases). Trimming pared 6 bases from V and 2 bases from J, leaving 14 bases between. This CDR3 is built from 15 residues. CDR1 is MNHEY, CDR2 SMNVEV, per germline (reference sequence). The CDR3 reads CASSSQQGAGNTIYF. The CDR3 DNA reads as TGTGCCAGCAGCTCCCAACAGGGTGCTGGAAACACCATATATTTT.

J is TRBJ1-6 and V is TRBV6-1; no clear D gene. V was pared by 1 base and J by 7 bases, with 14 bases between. Germline loops: CDR1 MNHNS, CDR2 SASEGT. The CDR3 spans 16 residues. CDR3 coding DNA: TGTGCCAGCAGTGAAGGCCTCAGAGGCCTCAATTCACCCCTCCACTTT. Translation gives CASSEGLRGLNSPLHF.

This clone was observed a single time. The V and J genes are TRBV7-8 and TRBJ2-3; TRBD2 aligns across 10 bases. The junction had 11 bases not matched to a gene; V was cut back by 5 bases and J by 3 bases. The CDR3 length is 17 residues. The germline V gene has CDR1 SGHVS and CDR2 FQNEAQ. The CDR3 loop reads CASSVITGTSVTDTQYF. CDR3 in DNA: TGTGCCAGCAGCGTGATCACCGGGACTAGCGTGACAGATACGCAGTATTTT.

The chain uses TRBV7-6 and TRBJ2-5; D may be TRBD1 (5 bases). Germline V lookup: CDR1 SGHVS, CDR2 FNYEAQ. There are 14 residues in the CDR3. V lost 3 bases, J lost 4 bases, and 12 bases lay in between. CDR3 loop: CASSLGQGPETQYF. The CDR3, as DNA: TGTGCCAGCAGCTTGGGCCAGGGCCCAGAGACCCAGTACTTC.